The source of this T cell receptor (beta chain) is a study of vaccination and CD4 T cells after COVID-19. Study at large: Post-COVID samples were collected a median around 99 days following diagnosis, spanning 35 to 161.

About this clonotype: The antigen is unknown.

Indicated treatment: roughly ten-day PBMC culture with coronavirus spike peptide pools or control peptides (ViraFEST assay). ViraFEST used peptide pools to expand antigen-specific T cells and subsequently sequenced their TCRs. V was clipped by 4 bases and J by 2 bases; unmatched bases: 5. From germline, CDR1 is SGHRS and CDR2 YFSETQ. The CDR3 extends over 15 amino acids. Oncomine TCR Beta short-read sequencing was applied to DNA from cultured CD4+ T cells. TCRdb called the PCR reads again in MiXCR, with one record for every CDR3 protein. The sample includes almost 5,500 distinct CDR3 sequences, around 34% seen only once; the top ten take 30% to 35%.

This chain uses TRBV5-1 with TRBJ2-7; 11 nucleotides match TRBD2. The clonotype originates from a human donor who had recovered from COVID-19. The sequencing used CD4+ T cells from blood, cultured in vitro, collected after SARS-CoV-2 vaccination. CDR3 nucleotides: TGCGCCAGCAGCGCGGGGACTAGCGGAGCCTACGAGCAGTACTTC. This translates into CASSAGTSGAYEQYF.